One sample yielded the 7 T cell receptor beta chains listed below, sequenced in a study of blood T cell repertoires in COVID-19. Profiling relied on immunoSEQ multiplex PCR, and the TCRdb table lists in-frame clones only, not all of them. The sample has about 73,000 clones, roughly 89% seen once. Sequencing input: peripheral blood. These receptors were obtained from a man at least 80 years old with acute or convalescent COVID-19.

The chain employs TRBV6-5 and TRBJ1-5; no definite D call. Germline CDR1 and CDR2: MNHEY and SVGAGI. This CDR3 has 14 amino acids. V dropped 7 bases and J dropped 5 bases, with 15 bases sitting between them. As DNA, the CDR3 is TGTGCCAGCACTGGAGGGCCCACATATCAGCCCCAGCATTTT. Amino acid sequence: CASTGGPTYQPQHF.

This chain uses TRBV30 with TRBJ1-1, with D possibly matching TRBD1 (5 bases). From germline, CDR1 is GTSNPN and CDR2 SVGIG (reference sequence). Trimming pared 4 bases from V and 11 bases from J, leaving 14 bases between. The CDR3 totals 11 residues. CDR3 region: CAWNLGGSAFF. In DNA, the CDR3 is TGTGCCTGGAACCTCGGGGGGTCGGCTTTCTTT. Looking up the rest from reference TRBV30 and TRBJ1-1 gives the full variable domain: SQTIHQWPATLVQPVGSPLSLECTVEGTSNPNLYWYRQAAGRGLQLLFYSVGIGQISSEVPQNLSASRPQDRQFILSSKKLLLSDSGFYLCAWNLGGSAFFGQGTRLTVV.

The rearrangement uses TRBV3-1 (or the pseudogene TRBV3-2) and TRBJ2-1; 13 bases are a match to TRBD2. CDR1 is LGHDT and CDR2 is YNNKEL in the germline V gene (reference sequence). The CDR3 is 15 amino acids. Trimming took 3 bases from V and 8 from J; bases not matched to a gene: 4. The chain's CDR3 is CASSQTSGGPDEQFF. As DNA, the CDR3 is TGTGCCAGCAGCCAGACTAGCGGGGGGCCCGATGAGCAGTTCTTC.

DNA for the CDR3: TGCGCCAGCAGCTTGGGGGGACTAGCGGACCCGCTATTAACCAATGAGCAGTTCTTC. This sequence encodes CASSLGGLADPLLTNEQFF. V is TRBV5-1 and J is TRBJ2-1; 11 positions match TRBD2. Losses at the gene ends were 0 bases for V and 6 bases for J; bases not matched to a gene: 14. Looked up from germline, CDR1 is SGHRS and CDR2 is YFSETQ. The CDR3 covers 19 residues.

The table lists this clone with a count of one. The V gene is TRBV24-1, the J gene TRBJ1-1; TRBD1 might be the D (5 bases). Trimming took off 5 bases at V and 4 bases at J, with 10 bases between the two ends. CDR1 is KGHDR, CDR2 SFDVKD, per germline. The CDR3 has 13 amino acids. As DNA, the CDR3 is TGTGCCACCAGTGGTGGGGCATTCACTGAAGCTTTCTTT. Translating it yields CATSGGAFTEAFF.

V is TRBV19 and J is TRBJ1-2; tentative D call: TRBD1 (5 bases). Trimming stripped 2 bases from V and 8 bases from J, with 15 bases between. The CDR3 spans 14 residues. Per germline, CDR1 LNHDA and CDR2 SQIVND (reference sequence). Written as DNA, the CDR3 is TGTGCCAGTAGTATAAGGAGACCTCAGGGCGGCTACACCTTC. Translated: CASSIRRPQGGYTF. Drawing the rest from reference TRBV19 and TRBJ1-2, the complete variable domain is DGGITQSPKYLFRKEGQNVTLSCEQNLNHDAMYWYRQDPGQGLRLIYYSQIVNDFQKGDIAEGYSVSREKKESFPLTVTSAQKNPTAFYLCASSIRRPQGGYTFGSGTRLTVV.

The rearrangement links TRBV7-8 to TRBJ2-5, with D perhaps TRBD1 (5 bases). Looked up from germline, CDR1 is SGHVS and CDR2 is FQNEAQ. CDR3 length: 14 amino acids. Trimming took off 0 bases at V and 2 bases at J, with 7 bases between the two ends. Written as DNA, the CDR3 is TGTGCCAGCAGCTTAGCGGGGCTTCAAGAGACCCAGTACTTC. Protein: CASSLAGLQETQYF.